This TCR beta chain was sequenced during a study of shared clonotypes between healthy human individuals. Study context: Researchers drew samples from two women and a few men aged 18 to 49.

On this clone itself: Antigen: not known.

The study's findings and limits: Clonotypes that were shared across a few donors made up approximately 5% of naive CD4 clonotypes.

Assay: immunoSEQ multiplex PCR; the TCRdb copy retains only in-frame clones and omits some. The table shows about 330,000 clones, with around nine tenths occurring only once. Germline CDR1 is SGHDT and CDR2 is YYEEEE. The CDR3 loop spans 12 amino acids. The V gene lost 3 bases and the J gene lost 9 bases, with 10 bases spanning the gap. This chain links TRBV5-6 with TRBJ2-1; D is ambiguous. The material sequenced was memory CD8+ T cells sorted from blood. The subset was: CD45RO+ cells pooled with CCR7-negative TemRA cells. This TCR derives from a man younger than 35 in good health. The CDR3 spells CASSSLVSEQFF. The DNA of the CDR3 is TGTGCCAGCAGCTCCTTAGTGAGTGAGCAGTTCTTC.